This TCR beta chain was retrieved from a study of blood T cells in healthy people across ages. Study-wide findings and caveats: Roughly linear declines in TCR beta diversity per million T cells occurred with age. Whereas aged donors had fewer naive CD4+ cells, long-lived donors had more of them and higher diversity.

V lost 3 bases, J lost 6 bases, and 4 bases stayed unmatched. The germline V gene has CDR1 SNHLY and CDR2 FYNNEI. The CDR3 has 13 residues. As regards this clonotype: Antigen specificity is unknown.

A sample-barcoded 5' primer and a J-beta primer mix were used in a second PCR of about 7 to 12 cycles. Via MiXCR, TCRdb re-called the 5' RACE reads, giving one row per CDR3 protein. The sample has approximately 730,000 distinct CDR3 sequences; 53% are singletons. The draw of peripheral blood yielded approximately 10 milliliters from each donor. Each sample yielded at least 6 million isolated PBMCs. The chain joins TRBV2 to TRBJ2-5, with 7 bases aligning to TRBD1. The clonotype was recovered from a man older than 75 in good health. The sample was blood. CDR3 DNA: TGTGCCAGCAGTGACCCAGGGGGAAAGACCCAGTACTTC. It is translated as CASSDPGGKTQYF.